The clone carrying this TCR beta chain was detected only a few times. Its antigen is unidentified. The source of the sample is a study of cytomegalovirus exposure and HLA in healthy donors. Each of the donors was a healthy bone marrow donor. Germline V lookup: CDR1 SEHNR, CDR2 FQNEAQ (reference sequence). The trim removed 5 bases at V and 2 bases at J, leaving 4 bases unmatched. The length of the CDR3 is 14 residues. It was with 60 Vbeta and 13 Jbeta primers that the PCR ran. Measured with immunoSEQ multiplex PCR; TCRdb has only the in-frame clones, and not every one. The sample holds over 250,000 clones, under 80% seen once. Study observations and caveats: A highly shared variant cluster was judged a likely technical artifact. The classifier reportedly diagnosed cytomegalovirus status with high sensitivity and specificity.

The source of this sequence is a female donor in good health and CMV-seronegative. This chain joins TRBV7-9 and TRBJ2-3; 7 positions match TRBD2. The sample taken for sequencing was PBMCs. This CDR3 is CASSEERDTDTQYF. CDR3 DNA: TGTGCCAGCAGCGAGGAGCGGGACACAGATACGCAGTATTTT.